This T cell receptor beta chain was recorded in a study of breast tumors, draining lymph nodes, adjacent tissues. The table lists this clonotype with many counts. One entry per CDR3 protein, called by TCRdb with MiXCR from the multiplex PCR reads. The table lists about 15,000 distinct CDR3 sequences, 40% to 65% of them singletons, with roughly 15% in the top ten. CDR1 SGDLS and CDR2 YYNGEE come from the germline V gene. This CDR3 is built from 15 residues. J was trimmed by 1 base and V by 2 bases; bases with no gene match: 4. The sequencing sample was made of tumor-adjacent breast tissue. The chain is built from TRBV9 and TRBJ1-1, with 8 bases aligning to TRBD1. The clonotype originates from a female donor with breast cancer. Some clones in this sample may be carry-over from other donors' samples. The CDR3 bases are TGTGCCAGCAGCGTGGGGACAGGCTCGAACACTGAAGCTTTCTTT. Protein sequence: CASSVGTGSNTEAFF.